These 5 T cell receptor beta chains were sequenced from one sample in a study of blood T cell repertoires in COVID-19 (dated by TCRdb to the early 2020s). Library creation used the immunoSEQ multiplex PCR assay. Here the immuneACCESS table is served through TCRdb, limited to in-frame sequences with V and J called. Missing clones are a known gap in these copies; in checked studies unresolved V genes cover under half, and the rest lacks a known reason. Within this sample are about 80,000 clones, with about four fifths of them counted one time only. The ten top clones hold more than 15% of the sample. Sequencing input: peripheral blood. These receptors all stem from a human donor in a cohort sampled during active COVID-19.

The rearrangement links TRBV4-1 to TRBJ2-5; a possible D gene is TRBD1 (5 bases). CDR3 size: 14 residues. Trimming took 1 base from V and 1 from J, leaving 7 bases between them. Germline V gives CDR1 MGHRA, CDR2 YSYEKL. CDR3 loop: CASSQVGAQETQYF. Written as DNA, the CDR3 is TGCGCCAGCAGCCAAGTAGGGGCCCAAGAGACCCAGTACTTC.

The chain is built from TRBV19 and TRBJ1-2, with 9 nucleotides matching TRBD1. V lost 3 bases and J lost 7; bases outside the gene matches: 15. Germline V gene data show CDR1 as LNHDA and CDR2 as SQIVND (reference sequence). This CDR3 is 17 amino acids long. The CDR3 nucleotides are TGTGCCAGTAGTATGAGACAGGGGGGTAAAAGACGGTCTGGCTACACCTTC. This sequence encodes CASSMRQGGKRRSGYTF. The full variable domain, in which reference TRBV19 and TRBJ1-2 provide the parts outside the CDR3, is DGGITQSPKYLFRKEGQNVTLSCEQNLNHDAMYWYRQDPGQGLRLIYYSQIVNDFQKGDIAEGYSVSREKKESFPLTVTSAQKNPTAFYLCASSMRQGGKRRSGYTFGSGTRLTVV.

The sample holds one count of this clone. The J gene is TRBJ1-2, the V gene TRBV7-2; D gene uncertain. V gave up 5 bases and J gave up 8 bases, with 18 bases separating them. Germline V CDR1 and CDR2: SGHTA, FQGNSA. There are 14 residues in the CDR3. The CDR3, as DNA: TGTGCCAGCAGCCTACCGCCCCCACGAGTAGGCTACACCTTC. It translates to CASSLPPPRVGYTF.

The chain has TRBV9 and TRBJ2-3; 7 bases map to TRBD1. With 3 bases clipped from V and 5 bases from J, the junction kept 3 bases outside the gene matches. Germline V gene lookup returns CDR1 SGDLS and CDR2 YYNGEE. The CDR3 is made up of 13 amino acids. Here the CDR3 DNA reads TGTGCCAGCAGCGACAACAGGGGAGATACGCAGTATTTT. Protein product: CASSDNRGDTQYF.

The rearrangement joins TRBV27 to TRBJ2-1; 9 nucleotides match TRBD2. The J segment lost 2 bases and the V segment lost 7 bases, leaving 3 bases of the junction unmatched. CDR3 size: 14 residues. Germline CDR1 reads MNHEY; CDR2 reads SMNVEV (reference sequence). The chain's CDR3 is CASISGGTYNEQFF. The CDR3 nucleotides are TGTGCCAGCATTAGCGGGGGCACCTACAATGAGCAGTTCTTC.